The 26 T cell receptor beta chains reported below all come from one sample, sequenced in a study of molecular identifiers for immune sequencing clone quantification. Via MiXCR, TCRdb re-called the PCR reads, giving one row per CDR3 protein. The sample holds about half a million distinct CDR3 sequences, approximately 25% seen once. The sample was naive CD8+ T cells from blood, with Jurkat cell RNA spiked in. Indicated subset: FACS-sorted CD8+CD4-CCR7+CD45RA+ naive T cells. The receptors were gathered from a human donor in good health. Some libraries in this study had Jurkat cell RNA spiked in.

This clonotype showed up many times. The V and J genes are TRBV7-8 and TRBJ2-1; TRBD2 might be the D (6 bases). Germline CDR1 and CDR2: SGHVS and FQNEAQ. The V end lost 3 bases, the J end lost 9 bases, and 12 bases lay between the germline ends. The CDR3 sequence is 13 residues long. Here the CDR3 DNA reads TGTGCCAGCAGCTTGGAACTAGCTACTGAGCAGTTCTTC. The encoded protein is CASSLELATEQFF.

This chain joins TRBV9 and TRBJ1-1; 7 bases line up with TRBD1. This CDR3 comprises 15 residues. Germline CDR1 SGDLS, CDR2 YYNGEE. Germline trimming cut 1 base from V and 2 bases from J; bases unmatched to any gene: 5. In DNA form, the CDR3 reads TGTGCCAGCAGCGTAAGTGCAGGGGGAAACACTGAAGCTTTCTTT. This gives the protein CASSVSAGGNTEAFF.

In this sample, this clonotype turned up a few times. J is TRBJ2-7 and V is TRBV4-3, with TRBD2 matching 7 bases. The germline V gene encodes CDR1 LGHNA and CDR2 YSLEER. The CDR3 length is 16 residues. V gave up 0 bases and J gave up 1 base; unmatched junction bases: 6. In DNA form, the CDR3 reads TGCGCCAGCAGCCAAGATGCGCGGGGGTATTCCTACGAGCAGTACTTC. Protein product: CASSQDARGYSYEQYF.

This clonotype came up many times. The J gene is TRBJ2-7, the V gene TRBV5-5; a possible D gene is TRBD1 (5 bases). Trimming stripped 0 bases from V and 0 bases from J, with 10 bases between. This CDR3 contains 15 residues. Germline CDR1 and CDR2: SGHKS and YYEKEE (reference sequence). CDR3 nucleotides: TGTGCCAGCAGCTTGGGTACAGGAGTCTCCTACGAGCAGTACTTC. It yields the protein CASSLGTGVSYEQYF.

This CDR3 is CASRRTTRGRIDEQFF. The CDR3 DNA reads as TGTGCCAGCAGACGCACAACTAGAGGGAGAATCGATGAGCAGTTCTTC. The gene calls are TRBV6-6 and TRBJ2-1; TRBD2 might be the D (5 bases). In germline, CDR1 is MNHNY, CDR2 SVGAGI (reference sequence). V lost 6 bases and J lost 8, with 23 bases in between. The CDR3 consists of 16 residues.

Worth noting for this clonotype: A much larger clone lies one base from this, so it may be a read error. V usage is TRBV7-2 and J usage is TRBJ1-5; a possible D gene is TRBD1 (6 bases). CDR1 and CDR2 from the germline V gene are SGHTA and FQGNSA. V was cut by 1 base and J by 3 bases, with 10 bases left in between. The CDR3 extends over 15 amino acids. The CDR3: CASSLGSGVNQPQHF. The CDR3 DNA reads TGTGCCAGCAGCTTAGGGTCAGGGGTCAATCAGCCCCAGCATTTT.

As for this clonotype: Germline is not matched at one junction end, which may reflect a read error. J is TRBJ2-3 and V is TRBV6-5; D is undetermined. CDR1 MNHEY and CDR2 SVGAGI come from the germline V gene. CDR3 size: 15 residues. The chain's CDR3 is CASSYFMGNTDTRYF. CDR3 in DNA: TGTGCCAGCAGTTACTTTATGGGGAACACAGATACGCGGTATTTT.

The CDR3 spells CASSDLRQGVGPYTF. The CDR3 DNA is TGTGCCAGCAGTGATCTTAGACAGGGAGTTGGGCCCTACACCTTC. This chain uses TRBV2 with TRBJ1-2, with 7 bases lining up with TRBD1. Trimming removed 3 bases from V and 10 bases from J; junction bases left unmatched: 14. CDR1 is SNHLY and CDR2 is FYNNEI in the germline V gene. The CDR3 is 15 amino acids.

There are a few counts of this clonotype. The V gene is TRBV5-4, the J gene TRBJ2-2, with a possible D match to TRBD2 (5 bases). CDR3 length: 15 residues. Trimming left V 1 base short and J 4 bases short, with 11 bases between. CDR1 SGHNT and CDR2 YYREEE come from the germline V gene (reference sequence). The CDR3 sequence: CASSLPTSSTGELFF. CDR3 DNA: TGTGCCAGCAGCTTGCCTACTAGTTCCACCGGGGAGCTGTTTTTT.

As regards this clonotype: A clone one base away is much larger, so this may be a read error. The gene calls are TRBV28 and TRBJ2-6, with D unresolved. The CDR3 contains 16 residues. The germline gives CDR1 MDHEN, CDR2 SYDVKM. For the CDR3, the DNA is TGTGCCAGCAGAAACTCGAGGCTATCTGAGGCCAACGTCCTGACTTTC. Its protein is CASRNSRLSEANVLTF. Variable domain in full (rest from reference TRBV28 and TRBJ2-6): DVKVTQSSRYLVKRTGEKVFLECVQDMDHENMFWYRQDPGLGLRLIYFSYDVKMKEKGDIPEGYSVSREKKERFSLILESASTNQTSMYLCASRNSRLSEANVLTFGAGSRLTVL.

V gene TRBV10-2 combines with J gene TRBJ2-2; 11 bases agree with TRBD2. CDR1 is WSHSY, CDR2 SAAADI, per germline. The CDR3 runs 15 residues. Trimming cost V 8 bases and J 6 bases; bases outside gene matches: 8. The CDR3 DNA reads TGCGCCAGCCGGATAGCGGGGGGGTTTGCCGGGGAGCTGTTTTTT. Protein product: CASRIAGGFAGELFF.

Turning to this clonotype: The junction departs from the called germline gene at one end, perhaps through a read error. The chain uses TRBV30 and TRBJ2-2; 11 bases are a match to TRBD2. Germline CDR1 GTSNPN, CDR2 SVGIG (reference sequence). CDR3 length: 16 residues. The CDR3: CAWSAETSGATGVLFF. The CDR3 bases are TGTGCCTGGAGTGCAGAGACTAGCGGGGCCACCGGGGTGCTGTTTTTT.

This clonotype was detected only once. The V and J genes are TRBV6-5 and TRBJ1-2; a weak D match, TRBD1 (6 bases). Trimming pared 2 bases from V and 4 bases from J, leaving 17 bases between. The CDR3 is made up of 16 amino acids. Germline V CDR1 and CDR2: MNHEY, SVGAGI. CDR3: CASSYTSQGFGYGYTF. CDR3 nucleotides: TGTGCCAGCAGTTACACTTCACAGGGATTCGGCTATGGCTACACCTTC.

A word on this clonotype: A read error may be the cause here, since a much bigger clone is one base away. CDR3 DNA: TGTGCCAGCAGTTACGAGGCGACACCTAACTATGGCTACACCTTC. Translated, it gives CASSYEATPNYGYTF. The J gene is TRBJ1-2, the V gene TRBV6-2 or TRBV6-3; D is unclear. The germline V gene has CDR1 MNHEY and CDR2 SVGEGT. This CDR3 is built from 15 residues. V lost 2 bases and J 0 bases, leaving 10 bases between the germline ends.

A few counts support this clonotype. The J gene is TRBJ2-3, the V gene TRBV12-3 or TRBV12-4; 7 bases align to TRBD1. CDR3 size: 14 residues. Trimming cost V 6 bases and J 5 bases; bases outside gene matches: 8. The CDR3 here is CASSPDRVVDTQYF. The CDR3 nucleotides are TGTGCCAGCAGCCCAGACAGGGTGGTAGATACGCAGTATTTT.

The chain joins TRBV19 to TRBJ2-1, with a possible D match to TRBD2 (5 bases). CDR1 and CDR2 (germline): LNHDA, SQIVND (reference sequence). The CDR3 consists of 15 residues. Trimming took 2 bases from V and 4 from J, leaving 12 bases between them. CDR3 loop: CASSIMAGRYNEQFF. The CDR3 region has the DNA TGTGCCAGTAGTATAATGGCGGGTCGGTACAATGAGCAGTTCTTC.

This clonotype has a count of ten or more. The chain employs TRBV20-1 and TRBJ1-1; D is unresolved. Germline lookup yields CDR1 DFQATT and CDR2 SNEGSKA (reference sequence). Between the trimmed V and J ends, which lost 4 bases and 5 bases, there was a span of 8 bases. This CDR3 is 11 amino acids long. The CDR3 nucleotides read TGCAGTGCTAAGGAATGGACTGAAGCTTTCTTT. It is translated as CSAKEWTEAFF.

This rearrangement joins TRBV7-9 to TRBJ2-2; 10 positions agree with TRBD1. V was pared by 4 bases and J by 0 bases, with 5 bases of the junction left unmatched. The V gene's germline CDR1 is SEHNR and CDR2 FQNEAQ (reference sequence). CDR3 length equals 17 residues. As DNA, the CDR3 is TGTGCCAGCAGCTATGGGACAGGGGACCCGAACACCGGGGAGCTGTTTTTT. Its protein is CASSYGTGDPNTGELFF.

Concerning this clonotype: Germline and junction disagree at one end, which may indicate a read error. The chain has TRBV28 and TRBJ2-7; TRBD2 might be the D (6 bases). CDR1 is MDHEN and CDR2 is SYDVKM in the germline V gene. This CDR3 is 13 amino acids long. CDR3 sequence reads: CASSRRGLGEQCF. The CDR3 coding sequence is TGTGCCAGCAGTCGGAGGGGTCTAGGCGAGCAGTGCTTC.

This clonotype was counted once. It may be a read error: a sequence one base away is much more abundant. This chain connects TRBV28 to TRBJ2-3, with D possibly TRBD2 on 7 matching bases. The CDR3 totals 16 residues. Germline-derived CDR1 and CDR2 are MDHEN and SYDVKM. CDR3 DNA sequence: TGTGCCAGCAGCCATAGGGGGGGAGGATACACAGCTACGCAGTATTTT. Amino acids: CASSHRGGGYTATQYF.

The V and J genes are TRBV6-2 or TRBV6-3 and TRBJ2-7, with TRBD1 identical over 9 bases. In germline, CDR1 is MNHEY, CDR2 SVGEGT. V was clipped by 5 bases and J by 5 bases; unmatched bases: 7. The CDR3 sequence is 14 residues long. The CDR3 bases are TGTGCCAGCAGTGGGGACAGGGATTTCAACGAGCAGTACTTC. Protein sequence: CASSGDRDFNEQYF.

This clonotype turned up a few times. The chain couples TRBV21-1 to TRBJ2-5; the tabulated D call, TRBD2, remains unverified against the DNA. TRBV21-1 is shown as a pseudogene. This CDR3 has 18 amino acids. The CDR3 here is CASSVSGTSGFLQETQYF. CDR3 coding DNA: TGTGCCAGCAGCGTATCCGGGACTAGCGGATTCCTACAAGAGACCCAGTACTTC.

This clonotype was detected many times. CDR3 sequence: CASRTRGRGPMNTEAFF. In DNA form, the CDR3 reads TGTGCCAGCAGAACCAGGGGGCGCGGTCCCATGAACACTGAAGCTTTCTTT. V gene TRBV6-2 or TRBV6-3 combines with J gene TRBJ1-1; 8 bases are a match to TRBD1. Germline V gives CDR1 MNHEY, CDR2 SVGEGT. CDR3 length: 17 amino acids. J lost 0 bases, V lost 6 bases, and 12 bases had no gene match.

This clonotype was picked up a small number of times. The chain recombines TRBV30 with TRBJ2-2, with D unclear. The ends were cut back, 3 bases at V and 5 bases at J, with 4 bases in the middle. Germline assignment: CDR1 GTSNPN and CDR2 SVGIG (reference sequence). The CDR3 has 11 residues. CDR3 amino acids: CAWSNTGELFF. Written as DNA, the CDR3 is TGTGCCTGGAGCAATACCGGGGAGCTGTTTTTT.

The chain combines TRBV28 with TRBJ2-1, with D possibly matching TRBD2 (5 bases). CDR1 MDHEN and CDR2 SYDVKM come from the germline V gene. V was cut by 2 bases and J by 9 bases, with 14 bases left in between. The CDR3 has 14 residues. CDR3 amino acids: CASSLIRGFSEQFF. CDR3 in DNA: TGTGCCAGCAGTTTAATTCGGGGATTCAGTGAGCAGTTCTTC.

This clonotype showed up many times. This rearrangement joins TRBV19 to TRBJ2-3; 14 nucleotides line up with TRBD2. Germline CDR1 reads LNHDA; CDR2 reads SQIVND (reference sequence). The CDR3 is 17 residues long. Trimming took 7 bases from V and 5 from J; bases not matched to a gene: 11. CDR3 region: CASTLTSGRASGDTQYF. The CDR3 coding sequence is TGTGCCAGTACCCTGACTAGCGGGAGGGCCTCCGGAGATACGCAGTATTTT.